A selection of T cell receptor beta chains follows, all from one sample in a study of T cells in Graves' hyperthyroidism and ophthalmopathy. TCRdb called the multiplex PCR reads again in MiXCR, with one record for every CDR3 protein. This table has around 500,000 distinct CDR3 sequences, roughly 15% appearing once. What was sequenced was blood. These receptors were taken from a woman between 40 and 55 years old with Graves' hyperthyroidism. Each CDR3 is given with its conserved first and last residue. Each record gives: CDR3 protein, CDR3 DNA, clone size, D gene, V gene, J gene. D genes are given only for firm matches. The size entry is marked missing in some rows and otherwise reads once, few, many or a size class.

cdr3_aa: CASSYSGQGSEQFF; cdr3_nt: TGTGCCAGCAGTTACTCGGGGCAGGGATCTGAGCAGTTCTTC; clone_size: few; d_call: -; v_call: TRBV6-6; j_call: TRBJ2-1
cdr3_aa: CASSLPPGTLGYTF; cdr3_nt: TGTGCCAGCAGCTTGCCTCCAGGGACCCTGGGCTACACCTTC; clone_size: -; d_call: -; v_call: TRBV5-5; j_call: TRBJ1-2
cdr3_aa: CASSPHTPYEQYF; cdr3_nt: TGTGCCAGCAGTCCCCATACCCCTTACGAGCAGTACTTC; clone_size: few; d_call: -; v_call: TRBV27; j_call: TRBJ2-7
cdr3_aa: CASSRELYNEQFF; cdr3_nt: TGTGCCAGCAGCCGGGAACTCTACAATGAGCAGTTCTTC; clone_size: many; d_call: -; v_call: TRBV11-2; j_call: TRBJ2-1
cdr3_aa: CASSSEMAQETQYF; cdr3_nt: TGCGCCAGCAGCTCGGAGATGGCCCAAGAGACCCAGTACTTC; clone_size: few; d_call: -; v_call: TRBV5-1; j_call: TRBJ2-5
cdr3_aa: CAWSVLDTGELFF; cdr3_nt: TGTGCCTGGAGTGTATTGGACACCGGGGAGCTGTTTTTT; clone_size: -; d_call: -; v_call: TRBV30; j_call: TRBJ2-2
cdr3_aa: CSVDPAGHTEAFF; cdr3_nt: TGCAGCGTTGATCCTGCGGGACACACTGAAGCTTTCTTT; clone_size: many; d_call: -; v_call: TRBV29-1; j_call: TRBJ1-1
cdr3_aa: CASSPGLAGVRSYEQYF; cdr3_nt: TGTGCCAGCAGCCCAGGGCTAGCGGGAGTTAGGTCCTACGAGCAGTACTTC; clone_size: -; d_call: TRBD2; v_call: TRBV7-9; j_call: TRBJ2-7
cdr3_aa: CASSISPWGSSYEQYF; cdr3_nt: TGTGCCAGCAGCATATCCCCCTGGGGGAGCTCCTACGAGCAGTACTTC; clone_size: many; d_call: -; v_call: TRBV3-1; j_call: TRBJ2-7
cdr3_aa: CASRKEAGGQETQYF; cdr3_nt: TGCGCCAGCAGGAAAGAAGCGGGAGGCCAAGAGACCCAGTACTTC; clone_size: many; d_call: TRBD2; v_call: TRBV5-1; j_call: TRBJ2-5
cdr3_aa: CASTRAGQGYNQPQHF; cdr3_nt: TGTGCCAGCACTAGGGCAGGGCAGGGTTACAATCAGCCCCAGCATTTT; clone_size: many; d_call: -; v_call: TRBV28; j_call: TRBJ1-5
cdr3_aa: CATSPTTNNYNEQFF; cdr3_nt: TGTGCCACCAGTCCCACTACAAACAACTACAATGAGCAGTTCTTC; clone_size: many; d_call: -; v_call: TRBV24-1; j_call: TRBJ2-1
cdr3_aa: CASTVTSGSTDTQYF; cdr3_nt: TGTGCCAGCACCGTTACTAGCGGAAGCACAGATACGCAGTATTTT; clone_size: -; d_call: TRBD2; v_call: TRBV9; j_call: TRBJ2-3
cdr3_aa: CASSQDKGTSGYEQYF; cdr3_nt: TGTGCCAGCAGCCAAGATAAAGGAACTAGCGGTTACGAGCAGTACTTC; clone_size: -; d_call: TRBD2; v_call: TRBV3-1; j_call: TRBJ2-7
cdr3_aa: CSAKGQGPTEAFF; cdr3_nt: TGCAGTGCTAAAGGACAGGGACCAACTGAAGCTTTCTTT; clone_size: many; d_call: TRBD1; v_call: TRBV20-1; j_call: TRBJ1-1
cdr3_aa: CASSQDAGGVGYYQPQHF; cdr3_nt: TGCGCCAGCAGCCAAGACGCCGGCGGGGTAGGGTACTATCAGCCCCAGCATTTT; clone_size: -; d_call: -; v_call: TRBV4-1; j_call: TRBJ1-5
cdr3_aa: CAWSVLAGRSLGELFF; cdr3_nt: TGTGCCTGGAGTGTACTCGCCGGGAGATCACTCGGGGAGCTGTTTTTT; clone_size: many; d_call: -; v_call: TRBV30; j_call: TRBJ2-2
cdr3_aa: CASSLAPQGGTGELFF; cdr3_nt: TGCGCCAGCAGCTTGGCCCCGCAGGGGGGGACCGGGGAGCTGTTTTTT; clone_size: -; d_call: -; v_call: TRBV5-1; j_call: TRBJ2-2
cdr3_aa: CASRSGQTVAEAFF; cdr3_nt: TGTGCCAGCAGAAGCGGACAGACGGTAGCTGAAGCTTTCTTT; clone_size: many; d_call: -; v_call: TRBV28; j_call: TRBJ1-1
cdr3_aa: CASTELGGENQPQHF; cdr3_nt: TGTGCCAGTACCGAATTAGGGGGTGAGAATCAGCCCCAGCATTTT; clone_size: -; d_call: -; v_call: TRBV19; j_call: TRBJ1-5
cdr3_aa: CASREQGSKQYF; cdr3_nt: TGTGCCAGCAGGGAACAGGGGTCTAAGCAGTACTTC; clone_size: many; d_call: TRBD1; v_call: TRBV7-2; j_call: TRBJ2-7
cdr3_aa: CASLGAGMKGYTF; cdr3_nt: TGTGCCTCCCTCGGGGCGGGGATGAAGGGCTACACCTTC; clone_size: many; d_call: -; v_call: TRBV30; j_call: TRBJ1-2
cdr3_aa: CASSLRLLAGSYEQYF; cdr3_nt: TGTGCCAGCAGCTTGAGGTTACTAGCGGGCTCCTACGAGCAGTACTTC; clone_size: many; d_call: TRBD2; v_call: TRBV13; j_call: TRBJ2-7
cdr3_aa: CASSLSPGQPSTEAFF; cdr3_nt: TGCGCCAGCAGCTTATCCCCCGGACAGCCTTCCACTGAAGCTTTCTTT; clone_size: few; d_call: -; v_call: TRBV5-1; j_call: TRBJ1-1
cdr3_aa: CSANLPGLAGADTQYF; cdr3_nt: TGCAGTGCTAACCTACCGGGACTAGCGGGAGCAGATACGCAGTATTTT; clone_size: -; d_call: TRBD2; v_call: TRBV20-1; j_call: TRBJ2-3
cdr3_aa: CASSLGLAGESMNNEQFF; cdr3_nt: TGTGCCAGCAGCTTAGGACTAGCGGGAGAATCAATGAACAATGAGCAGTTCTTC; clone_size: few; d_call: TRBD2; v_call: TRBV7-9; j_call: TRBJ2-1
cdr3_aa: CASSLEIGLVVNEQFF; cdr3_nt: TGCGCCAGCAGCTTAGAAATAGGGCTGGTTGTGAATGAGCAGTTCTTC; clone_size: many; d_call: -; v_call: TRBV5-1; j_call: TRBJ2-1
cdr3_aa: CASSLYGNTGELFF; cdr3_nt: TGCGCCAGCAGCTTGTATGGGAACACCGGGGAGCTGTTTTTT; clone_size: many; d_call: -; v_call: TRBV5-1; j_call: TRBJ2-2
cdr3_aa: CASSEGETQYF; cdr3_nt: TGTGCCAGCAGCGAGGGGGAGACCCAGTACTTC; clone_size: many; d_call: -; v_call: TRBV7-3; j_call: TRBJ2-5
cdr3_aa: CASSHDLPAGGMNEQFF; cdr3_nt: TGTGCCAGCAGCCATGATCTTCCAGCGGGAGGTATGAATGAGCAGTTCTTC; clone_size: -; d_call: TRBD2; v_call: TRBV3-1; j_call: TRBJ2-1
cdr3_aa: CASSMGTEAFF; cdr3_nt: TGTGCCAGTAGTATGGGCACTGAAGCTTTCTTT; clone_size: few; d_call: -; v_call: TRBV19; j_call: TRBJ1-1
cdr3_aa: CASSYSGGADTQYF; cdr3_nt: TGCGCCAGCAGCTATAGCGGGGGAGCAGATACGCAGTATTTT; clone_size: many; d_call: TRBD2; v_call: TRBV5-1; j_call: TRBJ2-3
cdr3_aa: CASSPGHPLQYF; cdr3_nt: TGTGCCAGCAGCCCGGGACATCCTCTTCAGTACTTC; clone_size: many; d_call: -; v_call: TRBV12-3/TRBV12-4; j_call: TRBJ2-4
cdr3_aa: CASSLEDSYEQYF; cdr3_nt: TGTGCCAGCAGCTTGGAGGACAGCTACGAGCAGTACTTC; clone_size: -; d_call: -; v_call: TRBV5-5; j_call: TRBJ2-7
cdr3_aa: CASSPIGASGANVLTF; cdr3_nt: TGTGCCAGCAGTCCCATTGGCGCTTCCGGGGCCAACGTCCTGACTTTC; clone_size: many; d_call: -; v_call: TRBV28; j_call: TRBJ2-6
cdr3_aa: CASSDWREGQDEQFF; cdr3_nt: TGTGCCAGCAGTGATTGGCGGGAGGGCCAGGATGAGCAGTTCTTC; clone_size: many; d_call: TRBD2; v_call: TRBV6-1; j_call: TRBJ2-1
cdr3_aa: CASSEGIAGENEQFF; cdr3_nt: TGTGCCAGCAGTGAAGGAATAGCGGGAGAAAATGAGCAGTTCTTC; clone_size: -; d_call: TRBD2; v_call: TRBV6-1; j_call: TRBJ2-1
cdr3_aa: CASSHRVGGTQYF; cdr3_nt: TGTGCCAGCAGCCACAGGGTCGGTGGGACCCAGTACTTC; clone_size: -; d_call: -; v_call: TRBV5-8; j_call: TRBJ2-5
cdr3_aa: CASSLPPGGYTQYF; cdr3_nt: TGTGCCAGCAGTCTCCCTCCGGGGGGGTATACGCAGTATTTT; clone_size: many; d_call: TRBD2; v_call: TRBV28; j_call: TRBJ2-3
cdr3_aa: CASRPDSTTEAFF; cdr3_nt: TGTGCCAGTAGACCAGACAGCACCACTGAAGCTTTCTTT; clone_size: once; d_call: -; v_call: TRBV19; j_call: TRBJ1-1